These T cell receptor beta chains were read from a single sample in a study of vaccination effects on CD4 cells after COVID-19. Antigens of these TCRs are unknown. The method was immunoSEQ multiplex PCR; TCRdb's version includes in-frame clones alone and lacks a portion of them. In the table there are approximately 40,000 clones, roughly 70% of which are singletons. Specimen: CD4+ T cells from PBMCs cultured with SARS-CoV-2 spike peptides, collected before COVID-19 vaccination. These receptors came from a human donor who received a COVID-19 vaccine. The conserved cysteine and the conserved F or W are not part of the CDR3 here.

V	J	length	CDR3
TRBV7-2	TRBJ1-2	11	ASSLTGGYGYT
TRBV4-3	TRBJ2-5	11	ASSQDGMETQY
TRBV2	TRBJ1-1	14	ASSPYLTGRDTEAF
TRBV30	TRBJ1-5	12	AWNKGSVNQPQH
TRBV18	TRBJ2-1	13	ASSPPSLAGAEQF
TRBV18	TRBJ2-1	11	ASSPPSGEGQF
TRBV5-1	TRBJ1-1	12	ASSSIQGGTEAF
TRBV14	TRBJ1-4	13	ASSRGRAANEKLF
TRBV4-3	TRBJ2-5	15	ASSQMGLAGVQETQY
TRBV6-2/TRBV6-3	TRBJ2-3	16	ASSTRLAGGPGTDTQY
TRBV19	TRBJ2-3	14	ASTPLFTGGGDTQY
TRBV5-1	TRBJ1-1	10	ASSLVNTEAF
TRBV7-9	TRBJ2-2	14	ASSPRVAGDTGELF
TRBV30	TRBJ1-2	9	AWNREGGYT
TRBV6-5	TRBJ1-2	12	ASSRTVTNYGYT
TRBV25-1	TRBJ2-7	9	AAGHSYEQY
TRBV19	TRBJ2-2	13	ASKGQGINTGELF
TRBV3-1/TRBV3-2	TRBJ2-3	16	ASSQRRLAGGSTDTQY
TRBV12-3/TRBV12-4	TRBJ1-5	11	ASRGTGNQPQH
TRBV30	TRBJ1-2	11	AWRVTGSYGYT
TRBV11-2	TRBJ2-7	11	ASSLDSASASY
TRBV11-2	TRBJ1-1	12	ASERDNMNTEAF
TRBV7-3	TRBJ2-1	13	ASSPRVSSYNEQF
TRBV29-1	TRBJ1-1	12	SASMTLGRAEAF
TRBV5-1	TRBJ2-1	13	ASSLDHSSYNEQF
TRBV2	TRBJ1-2	15	ASSERGGAAGNYGYT